The 5 T cell receptor beta chains listed next were all sequenced from one sample in a study of shared clonotypes between healthy human individuals (dated by TCRdb to about 2020). The library was produced with the immunoSEQ multiplex PCR assay. The clones in this table, taken by TCRdb from immuneACCESS, are in-frame only. Not every clone is retained; where verified, under half of the shortfall comes from an unresolved V gene, and the cause of the rest is unknown. The sample profile shows about 1.5 million clones; 98% of them were found once. The ten largest make up roughly 0.45% of the sample. The specimen was naive CD4+ T cells sorted from blood. This sample's cell subset or site label indicates: CD45RA+ positively selected. The receptors stem from a young man in good health.

V is TRBV25-1 and J is TRBJ1-2; D is ambiguous. CDR1 and CDR2 from the germline V gene are MGHDK and SYGVNS. The CDR3 is 14 residues long. Trimming took off 1 base at V and 8 bases at J, with 14 bases between the two ends. CDR3 residues: CASSELSTGSGYTF. DNA of the CDR3: TGTGCCAGCAGTGAATTGTCAACTGGGAGCGGCTACACCTTC.

The chain employs TRBV6-4 and TRBJ2-5; perhaps TRBD2 as D (6 bases). The V end was cut by 2 bases, the J end by 9 bases, with 22 bases between. The CDR3 loop spans 16 amino acids. The V gene's germline CDR1 is MRHNA and CDR2 SNTAGT. The CDR3 DNA sequence: TGTGCCAGCAGTGACGTGTTTCGACTAGGCGCCGTTCCCCAGTACTTC. Translating it yields CASSDVFRLGAVPQYF.

The CDR3, as DNA: TGCGCCAGCACCATTGGACAGTCGTTCCAAGAGACCCAGTACTTC. This gives the protein CASTIGQSFQETQYF. The V gene is TRBV5-1, the J gene TRBJ2-5, with D possibly being TRBD1 (6 bases). The CDR3 length is 15 residues. Germline V lookup: CDR1 SGHRS, CDR2 YFSETQ. V shed 6 bases and J shed 1 base, with 16 bases lying between them.

The gene calls are TRBV2 and TRBJ2-1, with D possibly matching TRBD1 (6 bases). The V end was cut by 6 bases, the J end by 3 bases, with 9 bases between. The CDR3 contains 13 residues. Germline lookup yields CDR1 SNHLY and CDR2 FYNNEI. CDR3 residues: CASRPDSYNEQFF. The CDR3 coding sequence is TGTGCCAGCAGGCCGGACAGCTACAATGAGCAGTTCTTC.

The chain recombines TRBV7-4 with TRBJ2-3, with TRBD2 matching 8 bases. This CDR3 comprises 20 residues. CDR1 is SGHVT, CDR2 SQSDAQ, per germline. Trimming removed 1 base from V and 2 bases from J; junction bases left unmatched: 17. The CDR3 nucleotides read TGTGCCAGCAGCTTAGTCGTTGGGAGCGGGAGTTTCGGGCACACAGATACGCAGTATTTT. The encoded protein is CASSLVVGSGSFGHTDTQYF.